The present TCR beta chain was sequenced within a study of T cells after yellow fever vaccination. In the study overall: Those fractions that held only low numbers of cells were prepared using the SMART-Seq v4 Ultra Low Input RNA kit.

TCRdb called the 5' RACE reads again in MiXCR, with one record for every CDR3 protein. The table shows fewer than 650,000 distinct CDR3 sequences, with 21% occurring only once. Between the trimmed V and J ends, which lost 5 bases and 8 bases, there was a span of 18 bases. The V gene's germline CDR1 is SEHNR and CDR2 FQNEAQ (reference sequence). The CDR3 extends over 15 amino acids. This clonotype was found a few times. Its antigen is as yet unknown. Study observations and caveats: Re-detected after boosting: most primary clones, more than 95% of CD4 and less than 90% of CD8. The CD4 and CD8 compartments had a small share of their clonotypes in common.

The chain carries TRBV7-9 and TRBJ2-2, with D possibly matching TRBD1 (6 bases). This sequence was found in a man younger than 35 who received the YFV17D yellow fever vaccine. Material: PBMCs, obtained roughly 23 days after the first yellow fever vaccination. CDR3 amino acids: CASSRGQGLAGELFF. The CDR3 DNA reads TGTGCCAGCAGCCGGGGCCAGGGGCTAGCTGGGGAGCTGTTTTTT.